These T cell receptor beta chains were read from a single sample in a study of blood T cell repertoires in COVID-19. Clones were read by immunoSEQ multiplex PCR, and TCRdb kept only the in-frame ones, dropping some. The top ten clones hold 4.6% of a sample with roughly 60,000 clones, nearly 95% of them seen once. Sequencing was performed on peripheral blood. The source is a man in his fifties or sixties with active COVID-19. Both conserved end residues are part of each CDR3. A D gene is named only where the DNA matches it firmly. Part of the rows lack a size; the others show once, few, many or a class for expanded clones.

j_call clone_size v_call cdr3_length d_call cdr3_aa cdr3_nt
TRBJ2-3 - TRBV18 16 TRBD2 CASSLTSGSLSDTQYF TGTGCCAGCTCGCTCACTAGCGGGAGTCTGTCAGATACGCAGTATTTT
TRBJ1-2 - TRBV6-5 14 - CASSYIGRGYGYTF TGTGCCAGCAGTTATATTGGTAGAGGCTATGGCTACACCTTC
TRBJ2-7 - TRBV12-5 17 - CASGLVRYGTKTYEQYF TGTGCTAGTGGTTTGGTACGGTATGGGACAAAGACCTACGAGCAGTACTTC
TRBJ2-2 - TRBV19 12 - CASRVATGELFF TGTGCCAGTAGGGTGGCCACCGGGGAGCTGTTTTTT
TRBJ1-4 - TRBV2 13 - CATARGWSEKLFF TGTGCCACCGCTCGGGGGTGGAGTGAAAAACTGTTTTTT
TRBJ2-7 - TRBV3-1/TRBV3-2 15 TRBD2 CASSQLAGTPLEQYF TGTGCCAGCAGCCAGCTAGCGGGGACGCCTCTCGAGCAGTACTTC
TRBJ2-5 - TRBV15 14 - CATSWRGIGETQYF TGTGCCACCAGTTGGAGGGGTATAGGAGAGACCCAGTACTTC
TRBJ1-2 - TRBV7-2 16 - CASSLAHLPGQYGYTF TGTGCCAGCAGCTTAGCGCATTTACCAGGGCAGTATGGCTACACCTTC
TRBJ2-4 - TRBV27 12 - CASSFVKNIQYF TGTGCCAGCAGTTTCGTCAAAAACATTCAGTACTTC
TRBJ2-3 - TRBV7-2 13 - CASSLVGADTQYF TGTGCCAGCAGCTTAGTCGGAGCAGATACGCAGTATTTT
TRBJ1-1 - TRBV15 14 TRBD1 CAVGPYRQGARAFF TGTGCCGTCGGCCCTTATCGACAGGGGGCTCGAGCTTTCTTT
TRBJ1-6 once TRBV28 15 - CASSLGGGRGSPLHF TGTGCCAGCAGTTTAGGTGGGGGTCGGGGGTCACCCCTCCACTTT
TRBJ2-7 - TRBV3-1/TRBV3-2 14 TRBD1 CASSPRTGGIEQYF TGTGCCAGCAGCCCTCGGACAGGGGGTATCGAGCAGTACTTC
TRBJ2-5 - TRBV6-2/TRBV6-3 16 TRBD1 CASSYSTGGSRETQYF TGTGCCAGCAGTTACTCGACAGGGGGATCGAGGGAGACCCAGTACTTC
TRBJ2-1 - TRBV5-5 16 - CASSTPDRPSYNEQFF TGTGCCAGCAGCACCCCTGACAGACCCTCCTACAATGAGCAGTTCTTC